This T cell receptor (beta chain) was identified in a study of T cell responses to AZD1222 COVID-19 vaccine. Across the study: Analyses pooled second doses at about 4 or about 12 weeks. Findings of the study overall: Spike-wide vaccine-associated CD4 TCRs dominated at 160-218 and 743-854. Donors were mostly white British, more females; clonal diversity possibly underestimated.

Regarding this clone: Its antigen is currently unknown.

The protocol was immunoSEQ multiplex PCR, while the TCRdb copy is restricted to in-frame clones and leaves out a portion. The data contain around 110,000 clones, roughly 88% of them singletons. The sequence came from an adult in good health. Material: peripheral blood, obtained on day 0 of AZD1222 vaccination.

The CDR3 spells CASSEALRGSKGYTF. The CDR3 bases are TGTGCCAGCAGTGAAGCGCTTCGGGGCTCGAAGGGCTACACCTTC. The V call is TRBV2, the J call TRBJ1-2; possibly TRBD1 for D (5 bases). The CDR3 is made up of 15 amino acids. Germline values: CDR1 SNHLY, CDR2 FYNNEI. The V end lost 0 bases, the J end lost 8 bases, and 16 bases lay between the germline ends.